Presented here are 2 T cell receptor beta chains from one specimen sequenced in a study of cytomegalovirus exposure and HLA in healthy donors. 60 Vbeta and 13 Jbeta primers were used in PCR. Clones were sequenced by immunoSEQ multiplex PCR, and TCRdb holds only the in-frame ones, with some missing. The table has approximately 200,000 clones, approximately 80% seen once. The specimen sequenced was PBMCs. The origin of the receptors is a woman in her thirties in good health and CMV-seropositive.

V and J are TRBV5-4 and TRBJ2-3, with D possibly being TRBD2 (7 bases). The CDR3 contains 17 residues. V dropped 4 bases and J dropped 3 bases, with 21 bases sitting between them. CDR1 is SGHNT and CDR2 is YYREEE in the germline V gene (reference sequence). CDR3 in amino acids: CASSVGRGGGGTDTQYF. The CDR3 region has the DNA TGTGCCAGCAGCGTCGGACGAGGGGGGGGTGGGACAGATACGCAGTATTTT.

For the CDR3, the DNA is TGCGCCAGCAGCCCCCGGGACTTCACAGATACGCAGTATTTT. It encodes CASSPRDFTDTQYF. The chain joins TRBV4-1 to TRBJ2-3; perhaps TRBD2 as D (6 bases). The CDR3 has 14 residues. Looked up from germline, CDR1 is MGHRA and CDR2 is YSYEKL. V dropped 4 bases and J dropped 2 bases, with 10 bases sitting between them.